This passage covers 20 T cell receptor beta chains from one sample sequenced in a study of human T cells and chemical hapten exposure. Time point here: patch test 1, 2 weeks after DPC sensitization. Specified treatment: therapeutic diphenylcyclopropenone sensitization with weekly scalp DPC. One entry per CDR3 protein results from TCRdb running MiXCR on the RACE reads. This sample has just under 350,000 distinct CDR3 sequences; under 8% occur once, and the top ten carry roughly 8%. This sample comprised whole blood, obtained in connection with sensitization to the hapten diphenylcyclopropenone (DPC). These TCRs come from a woman under 30 with alopecia areata. Some clones in this sample may be carry-over from other donors' samples.

The rearrangement joins TRBV6-2 or TRBV6-3 to TRBJ1-1; D gene uncertain. V dropped 2 bases and J dropped 0 bases, with 10 bases sitting between them. Germline V gives CDR1 MNHEY, CDR2 SVGEGT. This CDR3 is built from 15 residues. DNA for the CDR3: TGTGCCAGCAGTTACGACGAATCTATGAACACTGAAGCTTTCTTT. Protein sequence: CASSYDESMNTEAFF.

The chain is built from TRBV10-3 and TRBJ1-1; the D is unclear. In germline, CDR1 is ENHRY, CDR2 SYGVKD. The CDR3 spans 14 residues. V was clipped by 2 bases and J by 2 bases, with 9 bases between them. The CDR3 nucleotides read TGTGCCATCAGTGAGATCCAGATAAACACTGAAGCTTTCTTT. It encodes CAISEIQINTEAFF.

This clonotype showed up many times. This chain connects TRBV28 to TRBJ2-5; 10 bases are a match to TRBD1. Per germline, CDR1 MDHEN and CDR2 SYDVKM. The CDR3 consists of 18 residues. The J segment lost 5 bases and the V segment lost 3 bases, leaving 15 bases of the junction unmatched. CDR3 sequence reads: CASSFGSTGTGAGETQYF. The CDR3 region has the DNA TGTGCCAGCAGTTTCGGGAGTACCGGGACAGGGGCAGGCGAGACCCAGTACTTC. The variable domain in full, completed from reference TRBV28 and TRBJ2-5, reads DVKVTQSSRYLVKRTGEKVFLECVQDMDHENMFWYRQDPGLGLRLIYFSYDVKMKEKGDIPEGYSVSREKKERFSLILESASTNQTSMYLCASSFGSTGTGAGETQYFGPGTRLLVL.

The chain joins TRBV2 to TRBJ2-1, with TRBD2 matching over 13 bases. CDR3 length: 17 amino acids. Trimming removed 3 bases from V and 8 bases from J; junction bases left unmatched: 10. Germline assignment: CDR1 SNHLY and CDR2 FYNNEI. The CDR3 DNA is TGTGCCAGCAGTGACGAGCCACTAGCGGGGGGGCGCGATGAGCAGTTCTTC. Translating it yields CASSDEPLAGGRDEQFF.

The V gene is TRBV7-2, the J gene TRBJ2-5; D not resolved. CDR1 is SGHTA and CDR2 is FQGNSA in the germline V gene. The CDR3 extends over 15 amino acids. Trimming removed 4 bases at V and 2 bases at J, with 14 bases between. In DNA, the CDR3 is TGTGCCAGCAGCTCATCCCTAGTCTGGCAAGAGACCCAGTACTTC. As protein: CASSSSLVWQETQYF.

This clonotype appeared many times. The rearrangement links TRBV20-1 to TRBJ2-7; unclear D gene. Germline V CDR1 and CDR2: DFQATT, SNEGSKA (reference sequence). The CDR3 length is 11 residues. V was pared by 2 bases and J by 1 base, with 3 bases between. CDR3 DNA sequence: TGCAGTGCTAGACGGTCCTACGAGCAGTACTTC. Translation: CSARRSYEQYF.

This clonotype was observed many times. The chain is built from TRBV24-1 and TRBJ2-3; 7 bases map to TRBD1. The CDR3 totals 14 residues. The V segment lost 9 bases and the J segment 2 bases; nucleotides outside the gene matches: 7. CDR1 and CDR2 (germline): KGHDR, SFDVKD. The CDR3 DNA reads as TGTGCCACCCAAAACGACAGGGACACAGATACGCAGTATTTT. Protein sequence: CATQNDRDTDTQYF.

This clonotype has a count of ten or more. The chain links TRBV20-1 to TRBJ2-7, with 8 bases that match TRBD1. This CDR3 is 14 amino acids long. J gave up 2 bases and V 3 bases, and 6 bases lay outside the gene matches. Germline-derived CDR1 and CDR2 are DFQATT and SNEGSKA (reference sequence). CDR3 DNA: TGCAGTGCTAGTAGTCCGGACAGGGCCTACGAGCAGTACTTC. This codes for CSASSPDRAYEQYF.

J is TRBJ1-2 and V is TRBV27; D remains ambiguous. The CDR3 contains 15 residues. Germline V gives CDR1 MNHEY, CDR2 SMNVEV (reference sequence). Trimming took 5 bases from V and 0 from J, leaving 13 bases between them. The CDR3, as DNA: TGTGCCAGCAGTCCTACCCGGGGAGCTAACTATGGCTACACCTTC. This translates into CASSPTRGANYGYTF.

This clonotype has at least ten counts. This chain joins TRBV12-3 or TRBV12-4 and TRBJ2-1, with 8 bases matching TRBD2. With V trimmed by 2 bases and J by 3 bases, 3 bases remained unmatched. The CDR3 loop spans 15 amino acids. CDR3: CASSLSGGDYNEQFF. The CDR3 nucleotides read TGTGCCAGCAGTTTAAGCGGGGGCGACTACAATGAGCAGTTCTTC.

The table lists this clonotype with many counts. The chain has TRBV7-6 and TRBJ1-3; 7 nucleotides agree with TRBD1. This CDR3 region has 16 residues. The V gene end was trimmed by 5 bases and the J gene end by 3 bases; junction bases not matched to a gene: 10. The germline gives CDR1 SGHVS, CDR2 FNYEAQ. The CDR3 nucleotides read TGTGCCAGCAGCCCAACCGGTTGGACAGGTGGAAACACCATATATTTT. This translates into CASSPTGWTGGNTIYF.

This clonotype showed up just a few times. The gene calls are TRBV6-1 and TRBJ2-7, with D unclear. Trimming pared 2 bases from V and 4 bases from J, leaving 12 bases between. The germline V gene encodes CDR1 MNHNS and CDR2 SASEGT. The CDR3 spans 14 residues. CDR3 sequence: CASSERRVGYEQYF. The CDR3 DNA follows: TGTGCCAGCAGTGAAAGGCGAGTTGGGTACGAGCAGTACTTC.

The chain joins TRBV11-2 to TRBJ2-1; the match to TRBD1 covers 8 bases. The V gene's germline CDR1 is SGHAT and CDR2 FQNNGV. CDR3 length: 16 amino acids. The V segment lost 2 bases and the J segment 7 bases; nucleotides outside the gene matches: 10. CDR3 coding DNA: TGTGCCAGCAGCTTAAGACCGGGACAGGACGAGAATGAGCAGTTCTTC. The encoded protein is CASSLRPGQDENEQFF.

This clonotype was counted between two and nine times. The rearrangement links TRBV23-1 to TRBJ1-5; TRBD1 matches 11 bases. TRBV23-1 is an ORF, with its function uncertain. J was trimmed by 3 bases and V by 0 bases; bases with no gene match: 1. This CDR3 contains 16 residues. The CDR3 reads CASSQSDRGLNQPQHF. CDR3 DNA: TGCGCCAGCAGTCAATCGGACAGGGGGCTCAATCAGCCCCAGCATTTT.

The table lists this clonotype with many counts. This rearrangement joins TRBV6-2 or TRBV6-3 to TRBJ1-5, with TRBD1 identical over 7 bases. The CDR3 is 15 amino acids. V was pared by 5 bases and J by 6 bases, with 10 bases of the junction left unmatched. CDR1 and CDR2 (germline): MNHEY, SVGEGT. CDR3 in DNA: TGTGCCAGCAGTGCCAGACAGGGAGGTGTTCAGCCCCAGCATTTT. As protein: CASSARQGGVQPQHF.

The V call is TRBV29-1, the J call TRBJ1-1; the match to TRBD1 covers 9 bases. Germline CDR1 is SQVTM and CDR2 is ANQGSEA. Trimming removed 4 bases from V and 6 bases from J; junction bases left unmatched: 12. This CDR3 has 15 residues. The CDR3 protein is CSVGGGDRAGAEAFF. The CDR3 DNA reads TGCAGCGTTGGAGGGGGGGACAGGGCCGGCGCTGAAGCTTTCTTT.

This clonotype was counted between two and nine times. CDR3 in amino acids: CASELAGTGGYEQYF. The CDR3 nucleotides are TGTGCCAGCGAGTTAGCGGGAACGGGGGGTTACGAGCAGTACTTC. The chain links TRBV6-1 to TRBJ2-7; 8 nucleotides match TRBD2. The germline CDR1 and CDR2 sequences are MNHNS and SASEGT. The CDR3 is 15 residues long. The V gene end was trimmed by 8 bases and the J gene end by 4 bases; junction bases not matched to a gene: 13.

This clonotype was counted a few times. The genes are TRBV7-9 and TRBJ2-1; 11 bases agree with TRBD2. J gave up 5 bases and V 1 base, and 7 bases lay outside the gene matches. The CDR3 sequence is 17 residues long. Per germline, CDR1 SEHNR and CDR2 FQNEAQ (reference sequence). CDR3 sequence: CASSLGASGGPHNEQFF. As DNA, the CDR3 is TGTGCCAGCAGCTTAGGTGCTAGCGGGGGGCCTCACAATGAGCAGTTCTTC.

Details on this clonotype: A much larger clone sits a single nucleotide away, making a read error possible. The rearrangement links TRBV24-1 to TRBJ2-1, with 8 bases that match TRBD1. This CDR3 is built from 15 residues. V lost 9 bases to trimming and J lost 0 bases; unmatched junction nucleotides: 6. The germline gives CDR1 KGHDR, CDR2 SFDVKD. The CDR3 spells CATGTGVSSYNEQFF. The CDR3 DNA reads TGTGCCACCGGGACAGGTGTGAGCTCCTACAATGAGCAGTTCTTC.

The J gene is TRBJ2-3, the V gene TRBV2, with D unresolved. This CDR3 region has 15 residues. V was pared by 2 bases and J by 0 bases, with 9 bases between. CDR1 SNHLY and CDR2 FYNNEI come from the germline V gene. CDR3 sequence reads: CASSELVGSTDTQYF. As DNA, the CDR3 is TGTGCCAGCAGTGAATTGGTAGGCAGCACAGATACGCAGTATTTT.